Below are 19 T cell receptor beta chains sequenced from a single sample in a study of blood T cell repertoires in COVID-19. Repertoires were generated with immunoSEQ multiplex PCR, while TCRdb's copy carries only in-frame clones and drops some. The sample consists of more than 25,000 clones, around 90% of them appearing once. Sequencing was done on a sample of peripheral blood. The source of these receptors is a man aged 65 to 79 with active or convalescent COVID-19.

V and J are TRBV5-1 and TRBJ1-3, with a weak D call TRBD1 (6 bases). V was pared by 0 bases and J by 0 bases, with 10 bases between. This CDR3 spans 16 amino acids. Germline V gene lookup returns CDR1 SGHRS and CDR2 YFSETQ. CDR3: CASSLDRASSGNTIYF. The CDR3 DNA reads TGCGCCAGCAGCTTGGACAGGGCCAGCTCTGGAAACACCATATATTTT.

This clone was detected once. The chain employs TRBV29-1 and TRBJ1-2; a weak D match, TRBD1 (6 bases). Trimming shortened V by 7 bases and J by 6 bases, and 15 bases separated the two germline ends. Looked up from germline, CDR1 is SQVTM and CDR2 is ANQGSEA. This CDR3 comprises 12 residues. The CDR3: CSAQTGWDGYTF. CDR3 DNA sequence: TGCAGCGCCCAGACAGGTTGGGATGGCTACACCTTC. Complete variable domain (other parts from reference TRBV29-1 and TRBJ1-2): SAVISQKPSRDICQRGTSLTIQCQVDSQVTMMFWYRQQPGQSLTLIATANQGSEATYESGFVIDKFPISRPNLTFSTLTVSNMSPEDSSIYLCSAQTGWDGYTFGSGTRLTVV.

This chain connects TRBV19 to TRBJ1-1; D gene ambiguous. The germline V gene has CDR1 LNHDA and CDR2 SQIVND (reference sequence). V lost 1 base and J 2 bases, leaving 8 bases between the germline ends. This CDR3 spans 14 amino acids. The CDR3 DNA sequence: TGTGCCAGTAGTATAGGGGAGATAAACACTGAAGCTTTCTTT. Translating it yields CASSIGEINTEAFF.

The V gene is TRBV2, the J gene TRBJ1-1; unclear D gene. Trimming removed 1 base from V and 5 bases from J, with 11 bases in between. Per germline, CDR1 SNHLY and CDR2 FYNNEI. This CDR3 comprises 14 residues. CDR3 protein: CASSEGGGWTEAFF. The CDR3 region has the DNA TGTGCCAGCAGTGAAGGCGGAGGATGGACTGAAGCTTTCTTT.

The genes are TRBV2 and TRBJ2-2, with a weak D call TRBD1 (5 bases). Trimming took 6 bases from V and 8 from J, leaving 16 bases between them. Germline values: CDR1 SNHLY, CDR2 FYNNEI. The CDR3 is 14 amino acids. CDR3 nucleotide sequence: TGTGCCAGCAGGGCTATCAGGGAATCGGGGGAGCTGTTTTTT. It translates to CASRAIRESGELFF.

The V gene is TRBV4-1, the J gene TRBJ1-1, with D maybe TRBD1 (6 bases). Germline assignment: CDR1 MGHRA and CDR2 YSYEKL. The CDR3 contains 16 residues. V lost 6 bases and J lost 3, with 20 bases in between. CDR3 bases: TGCGCCAGCAGATCTTCGGGTACAGGGATGGACACTGAAGCTTTCTTT. This gives the protein CASRSSGTGMDTEAFF.

The chain joins TRBV7-3 to TRBJ2-7, with TRBD2 matching 11 bases. The CDR3 loop spans 16 amino acids. V shed 5 bases and J 2 bases; nucleotides not matched to a gene: 8. Per germline, CDR1 SGHTA and CDR2 FQGTGA. CDR3 DNA: TGTGCCAGCAGCGACCCGGGACTAGCGGAGACCTACGAGCAGTACTTC. Encoded protein: CASSDPGLAETYEQYF.

The chain joins TRBV7-2 to TRBJ1-5; the D gene is possibly TRBD1 (6 bases). The V gene's germline CDR1 is SGHTA and CDR2 FQGNSA. This CDR3 region has 15 residues. V shed 1 base and J shed 7 bases, with 14 bases lying between them. This CDR3 is CASSLVQGTGQPQHF. The CDR3 DNA follows: TGTGCCAGCAGCTTAGTTCAGGGGACGGGACAGCCCCAGCATTTT.

The J gene is TRBJ1-1, the V gene TRBV2; D unclear. Germline V gives CDR1 SNHLY, CDR2 FYNNEI. Trimming pared 7 bases from V and 0 bases from J, leaving 9 bases between. This CDR3 is built from 13 residues. The CDR3: CASTTTLNTEAFF. The CDR3 DNA reads TGTGCCAGCACCACCACTCTGAACACTGAAGCTTTCTTT.

The V gene is TRBV7-9, the J gene TRBJ1-1; the match to TRBD1 covers 9 bases. Germline trimming cut 3 bases from V and 5 bases from J; bases unmatched to any gene: 10. CDR1 is SEHNR, CDR2 FQNEAQ, per germline (reference sequence). This CDR3 is built from 16 residues. The CDR3 DNA is TGTGCCAGCAGCTTTCCTCGGACAGGGGAAGGGACTGAAGCTTTCTTT. This translates into CASSFPRTGEGTEAFF.

This rearrangement joins TRBV27 to TRBJ1-4; 9 bases align to TRBD1. V lost 7 bases and J lost 4; bases outside the gene matches: 7. In germline, CDR1 is MNHEY, CDR2 SMNVEV (reference sequence). The CDR3 consists of 15 residues. The CDR3 is CASKDRGTRNEKLFF. CDR3 bases: TGTGCCAGCAAAGACAGGGGGACTCGTAATGAAAAACTGTTTTTT.

The V and J genes are TRBV4-3 and TRBJ1-4; D gene unclear. Trimming pared 4 bases from V and 3 bases from J, leaving 12 bases between. This CDR3 is 15 amino acids long. Germline V gene lookup returns CDR1 LGHNA and CDR2 YSLEER. The CDR3 region is CASSRGRVANEKLFF. The CDR3 DNA reads TGCGCCAGCAGCCGCGGCCGGGTAGCTAATGAAAAACTGTTTTTT.

The V and J genes are TRBV6-4 and TRBJ2-3; D gene uncertain. With 5 bases removed from V and 2 bases from J, the gap between germline ends came to 14 bases. The CDR3 consists of 15 residues. CDR1 MRHNA and CDR2 SNTAGT come from the germline V gene. CDR3 DNA: TGTGCCAGCAGTACCGAGACTTCGCCCACAGATACGCAGTATTTT. Translating it yields CASSTETSPTDTQYF.

V gene TRBV5-1 combines with J gene TRBJ1-5; D perhaps matches TRBD1 (6 bases). V was shortened by 4 bases and J by 6 bases, with 17 bases between the two germline ends. This CDR3 has 15 residues. Germline loops: CDR1 SGHRS, CDR2 YFSETQ. The CDR3 DNA is TGCGCCAGCAGCCCGGATGGACAGAGGGCTCAGCCCCAGCATTTT. Encoded protein: CASSPDGQRAQPQHF.

The CDR3 loop reads CASSPHRGGYTF. CDR3 nucleotides: TGCGCCAGCAGCCCGCATAGGGGGGGCTACACCTTC. The V call is TRBV4-1, the J call TRBJ1-2, with a weak D call TRBD1 (6 bases). Per the germline V gene, CDR1 is MGHRA and CDR2 is YSYEKL. The CDR3 spans 12 residues. Trimming removed 4 bases from V and 8 bases from J, with 11 bases in between.

The chain is built from TRBV11-2 and TRBJ2-2, with a possible D match to TRBD1 (6 bases). V lost 3 bases and J lost 4, with 12 bases in between. This CDR3 is built from 15 residues. Germline lookup yields CDR1 SGHAT and CDR2 FQNNGV. The CDR3 nucleotides read TGTGCCAGCAGCTTCACTACAGGGACCACCGGGGAGCTGTTTTTT. Protein product: CASSFTTGTTGELFF.

The chain combines TRBV27 with TRBJ2-6; D is perhaps TRBD2 (5 bases). Between the trimmed V and J ends, which lost 5 bases and 2 bases, there was a span of 10 bases. The CDR3 loop spans 15 amino acids. Germline lookup yields CDR1 MNHEY and CDR2 SMNVEV (reference sequence). The CDR3 nucleotides are TGTGCCAGCAGTCGCGGAGGTGCTGGGGCCAACGTCCTGACTTTC. Its protein product is CASSRGGAGANVLTF.

J is TRBJ1-2 and V is TRBV23-1; D is unclear. TRBV23-1 is an ORF for which the function is uncertain. V gave up 3 bases and J gave up 5 bases, with 13 bases separating them. The CDR3 totals 14 residues. The CDR3 nucleotides are TGCGCCAGCAGTCACCTGACCTACGGGTATGGCTACACCTTC. Amino acids: CASSHLTYGYGYTF.

The V call is TRBV9, the J call TRBJ1-2; 9 nucleotides align to TRBD1. CDR1 is SGDLS and CDR2 is YYNGEE in the germline V gene. With V trimmed by 0 bases and J by 4 bases, 10 bases remained unmatched. The CDR3 spans 17 residues. For the CDR3, the DNA is TGTGCCAGCAGCGTAGGGCGGGACAGGGAATTCAGCTATGGCTACACCTTC. Translation gives CASSVGRDREFSYGYTF.